One and the same sample provided the 9 T cell receptor beta chains below, sequenced in a study of T cells after yellow fever vaccination. One entry per CDR3 protein, called by TCRdb with MiXCR from the 5' RACE reads. The sample contains about 500,000 distinct CDR3 sequences, approximately 16% of which appear only once. The material sequenced was PBMCs, taken 5 days after the first yellow fever vaccination. The receptors come from a man aged 18-30 years who received the YFV17D yellow fever vaccine.

The chain recombines TRBV6-1 with TRBJ2-4; D gene ambiguous. Trimming took off 3 bases at V and 2 bases at J, with 2 bases between the two ends. The germline CDR1 and CDR2 sequences are MNHNS and SASEGT. The CDR3 sequence is 12 residues long. CDR3 protein: CASSETKNIQYF. The CDR3 nucleotides are TGTGCCAGCAGTGAGACCAAAAACATTCAGTACTTC.

This clonotype was seen a handful of times. This chain links TRBV5-1 with TRBJ2-1; D gene uncertain. V shed 4 bases and J shed 9 bases, with 17 bases lying between them. Germline loops: CDR1 SGHRS, CDR2 YFSETQ. This CDR3 has 14 residues. CDR3 bases: TGCGCCAGCAGCCCGGACGTTCAGGCGGTTGAGCAGTTCTTC. It specifies CASSPDVQAVEQFF.

The rearrangement joins TRBV6-5 to TRBJ1-1; D not certain. Germline V gene lookup returns CDR1 MNHEY and CDR2 SVGAGI. V lost 2 bases, J lost 5 bases, and 12 bases lay in between. The CDR3 has 14 residues. The CDR3 sequence is CASSYGLVWTEAFF. The DNA of the CDR3 is TGTGCCAGCAGTTACGGGTTGGTCTGGACTGAAGCTTTCTTT.

The chain couples TRBV7-2 to TRBJ1-4; D remains unclear. The V gene's germline CDR1 is SGHTA and CDR2 FQGNSA. The CDR3 is made up of 15 amino acids. Trimming pared 1 base from V and 8 bases from J, leaving 14 bases between. The CDR3 nucleotides are TGTGCCAGCAGCTTAGACCGAGGGTCCGGGGAAAAACTGTTTTTT. Translating it yields CASSLDRGSGEKLFF. Looking up the rest from reference TRBV7-2 and TRBJ1-4 gives the full variable domain: GAGVSQSPSNKVTEKGKDVELRCDPISGHTALYWYRQSLGQGLEFLIYFQGNSAPDKSGLPSDRFSAERTGGSVSTLTIQRTQQEDSAVYLCASSLDRGSGEKLFFGSGTQLSVL.

The chain recombines TRBV12-3 or TRBV12-4 with TRBJ2-7, with TRBD1 identical over 7 bases. CDR3 length: 14 residues. Trimming at V came to 6 bases and at J to 0 bases, leaving 5 bases not matched to a gene. DNA for the CDR3: TGTGCCAGCAGGCGACAGGGCCACTCCTACGAGCAGTACTTC. This encodes CASRRQGHSYEQYF.

This clonotype was seen more than once but under ten times. The V call is TRBV28, the J call TRBJ1-2; TRBD1 matches at 8 bases. The CDR3 covers 13 residues. Germline values: CDR1 MDHEN, CDR2 SYDVKM. V shed 6 bases, J shed 7 bases, and the junction held 7 bases outside the gene matches. DNA for the CDR3: TGTGCCAGCAGAACAGGACAGGGTGGTGGCTACACCTTC. This translates into CASRTGQGGGYTF.

The chain couples TRBV6-2 or TRBV6-3 to TRBJ2-1; TRBD1 might be the D (5 bases). The CDR3 length is 15 residues. Trimming cost V 4 bases and J 1 base, with 11 bases left between them. CDR1 and CDR2 from the germline V gene are MNHEY and SVGEGT. CDR3 DNA sequence: TGTGCCAGCAGTTTGAGACAGCCGTCCTACAATGAGCAGTTCTTC. Its translation is CASSLRQPSYNEQFF.

This rearrangement joins TRBV29-1 to TRBJ1-3; no firm D call. The CDR3 totals 14 residues. With 4 bases removed from V and 0 bases from J, the gap between germline ends came to 10 bases. Germline CDR1 reads SQVTM; CDR2 reads ANQGSEA. The DNA of the CDR3 is TGCAGCGTTGTACAGTCATCCTCTGGAAACACCATATATTTT. It is translated as CSVVQSSSGNTIYF.

In this sample, this clonotype turned up a few times. V is TRBV2 and J is TRBJ1-6, with a tentative D call TRBD1 (6 bases). The ends were cut back, 11 bases at V and 5 bases at J, with 16 bases in the middle. CDR1 SNHLY and CDR2 FYNNEI come from the germline V gene. CDR3 length equals 14 residues. The CDR3 here is CAGGGDGDNSPLHF. DNA for the CDR3: TGTGCCGGGGGCGGGGACGGCGATAATTCACCCCTCCACTTT. The full variable domain, in which reference TRBV2 and TRBJ1-6 provide the parts outside the CDR3, is EPEVTQTPSHQVTQMGQEVILRCVPISNHLYFYWYRQILGQKVEFLVSFYNNEISEKSEIFDDQFSVERPDGSNFTLKIRSTKLEDSAMYFCAGGGDGDNSPLHFGNGTRLTVT.